Below are 10 T cell receptor beta chains sequenced from a single sample in a study of siplizumab effects on memory and regulatory T cells. Assay: immunoSEQ multiplex PCR; the TCRdb copy retains only in-frame clones and omits some. The table has 100,000 to 120,000 clones, roughly 92% seen once. Material for sequencing was CD4+ T cells sorted from blood. Receptors were obtained from a human donor in good health.

This chain links TRBV20-1 with TRBJ1-1, with D perhaps TRBD1 (5 bases). Per germline, CDR1 DFQATT and CDR2 SNEGSKA (reference sequence). V was clipped by 6 bases and J by 8 bases, with 10 bases between them. This CDR3 region has 10 residues. CDR3 sequence: CSARGGEAFF. For the CDR3, the DNA is TGCAGTGCCCGGGGCGGGGAAGCTTTCTTT.

The genes are TRBV27 and TRBJ1-1; D uncertain. Trimming cost V 1 base and J 7 bases, with 10 bases left between them. The CDR3 covers 13 residues. Germline loops: CDR1 MNHEY, CDR2 SMNVEV (reference sequence). For the CDR3, the DNA is TGTGCCAGCAGTTTATACAAAGGGATTGAAGCTTTCTTT. Residues: CASSLYKGIEAFF.

The chain uses TRBV29-1 and TRBJ1-1; possibly TRBD1 for D (5 bases). Trimming cost V 0 bases and J 2 bases, with 7 bases left between them. Germline CDR1 and CDR2: SQVTM and ANQGSEA. CDR3 length: 13 residues. In nucleotides, the CDR3 is TGCAGCGTTGAAGAACAGGATAACACTGAAGCTTTCTTT. This sequence encodes CSVEEQDNTEAFF. The full variable domain, completed using reference TRBV29-1 and TRBJ1-1, is SAVISQKPSRDICQRGTSLTIQCQVDSQVTMMFWYRQQPGQSLTLIATANQGSEATYESGFVIDKFPISRPNLTFSTLTVSNMSPEDSSIYLCSVEEQDNTEAFFGQGTRLTVV.

CDR3 region: CASSQPGQGSEQYF. Written as DNA, the CDR3 is TGCGCCAGCAGCCAACCCGGGCAGGGGAGCGAGCAGTACTTC. The chain employs TRBV4-1 and TRBJ2-7, with a possible D match to TRBD1 (6 bases). The length of the CDR3 is 14 residues. V gave up 2 bases and J gave up 6 bases, with 14 bases separating them. From germline, CDR1 is MGHRA and CDR2 YSYEKL.

The chain couples TRBV10-1 to TRBJ2-2; possibly TRBD1 for D (5 bases). V lost 5 bases, J lost 5 bases, and 12 bases lay in between. Germline V gene sequence: CDR1 WNHNN, CDR2 SYGVQD (reference sequence). The CDR3 contains 14 residues. CDR3 in DNA: TGCGCCAGCAGTTTGGTTCAGGGAACCGGGGAGCTGTTTTTT. It encodes CASSLVQGTGELFF.

The chain carries TRBV18 and TRBJ1-2, with unresolved D. There are 12 residues in the CDR3. The germline CDR1 and CDR2 sequences are KGHSH and LQKENI. V lost 0 bases and J lost 14, with 13 bases in between. The CDR3 nucleotides are TGTGCCAGCTCACCACCGGAGGGAGGGAAGACCTTC. Protein sequence: CASSPPEGGKTF.

This clone occurred a few times. This chain joins TRBV30 and TRBJ1-1, with D perhaps TRBD1 (6 bases). Trimming took 4 bases from V and 0 from J, leaving 9 bases between them. From germline, CDR1 is GTSNPN and CDR2 SVGIG (reference sequence). The CDR3 is 13 residues long. Here the CDR3 DNA reads TGTGCCTGGACCGGACAGATGAACACTGAAGCTTTCTTT. It codes for CAWTGQMNTEAFF.

V and J are TRBV10-2 and TRBJ2-7; 12 nucleotides line up with TRBD2. CDR1 is WSHSY and CDR2 is SAAADI in the germline V gene. J was trimmed by 2 bases and V by 6 bases; bases with no gene match: 8. This CDR3 comprises 16 residues. For the CDR3, the DNA is TGCGCCAGCAGACCAGTCCTAGCGGGAGGGCCCTACGAGCAGTACTTC. As protein: CASRPVLAGGPYEQYF.

The V call is TRBV6-5, the J call TRBJ2-7; 7 bases line up with TRBD1. V lost 7 bases and J lost 2; bases outside the gene matches: 11. Germline values: CDR1 MNHEY, CDR2 SVGAGI. This CDR3 contains 15 residues. This CDR3 is CASTMGPGQPYEQYF. CDR3 nucleotide sequence: TGTGCCAGCACCATGGGACCGGGACAGCCCTACGAGCAGTACTTC.

The chain carries TRBV5-6 and TRBJ2-1; 9 bases map to TRBD2. The CDR3 covers 16 residues. Looked up from germline, CDR1 is SGHDT and CDR2 is YYEEEE. The ends lost 1 base at V and 3 bases at J; junction bases unmatched: 5. The DNA for the CDR3 is TGTGCCAGCAGCTTGTCTCTTAGCGGGAGCTACAATGAGCAGTTCTTC. It is translated as CASSLSLSGSYNEQFF. Combining the CDR3 with reference TRBV5-6 and TRBJ2-1 gives the whole variable domain DAGVTQSPTHLIKTRGQQVTLRCSPKSGHDTVSWYQQALGQGPQFIFQYYEEEERQRGNFPDRFSGHQFPNYSSELNVNALLLGDSALYLCASSLSLSGSYNEQFFGPGTRLTVL.